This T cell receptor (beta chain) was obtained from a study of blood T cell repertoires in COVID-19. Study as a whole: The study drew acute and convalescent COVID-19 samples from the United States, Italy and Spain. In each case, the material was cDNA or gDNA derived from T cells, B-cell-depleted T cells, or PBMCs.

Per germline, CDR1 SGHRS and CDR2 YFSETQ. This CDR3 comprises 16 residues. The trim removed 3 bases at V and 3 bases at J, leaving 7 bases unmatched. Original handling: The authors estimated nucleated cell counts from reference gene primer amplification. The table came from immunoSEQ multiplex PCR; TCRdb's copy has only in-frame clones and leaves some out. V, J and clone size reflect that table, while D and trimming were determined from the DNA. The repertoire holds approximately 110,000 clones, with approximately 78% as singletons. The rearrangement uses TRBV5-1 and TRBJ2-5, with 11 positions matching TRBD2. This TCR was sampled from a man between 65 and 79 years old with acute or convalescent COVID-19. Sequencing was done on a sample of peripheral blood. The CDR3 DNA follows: TGCGCCAGCAGCTCGTTAGCGGGAGGGGACGAAGAGACCCAGTACTTC. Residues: CASSSLAGGDEETQYF.